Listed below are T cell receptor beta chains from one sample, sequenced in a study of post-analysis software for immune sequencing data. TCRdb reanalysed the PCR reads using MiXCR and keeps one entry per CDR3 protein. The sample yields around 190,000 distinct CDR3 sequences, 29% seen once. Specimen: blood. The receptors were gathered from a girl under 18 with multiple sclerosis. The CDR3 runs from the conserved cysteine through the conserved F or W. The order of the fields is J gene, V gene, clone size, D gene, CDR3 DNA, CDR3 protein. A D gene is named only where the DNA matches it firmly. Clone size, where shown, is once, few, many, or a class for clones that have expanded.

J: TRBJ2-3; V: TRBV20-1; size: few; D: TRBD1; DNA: TGCAGTGCTAGAATGGGGGGCGACAGGGGGCCGGGAGATACGCAGTATTTT; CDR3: CSARMGGDRGPGDTQYF
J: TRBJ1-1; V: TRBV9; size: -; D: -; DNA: TGTGCCAGCAGCGGCGGCAGTTCTAAAGCTTTCTTT; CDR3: CASSGGSSKAFF
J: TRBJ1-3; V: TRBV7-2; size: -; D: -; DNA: TGTGCCAGCAGCTGGACTACTGGAAACACCATATATTTT; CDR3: CASSWTTGNTIYF
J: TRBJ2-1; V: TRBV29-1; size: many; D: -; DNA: TGCAGCGCACGGGTCAATGAGCAGTTCTTC; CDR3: CSARVNEQFF
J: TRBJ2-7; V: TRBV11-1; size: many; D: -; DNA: TGTGCCAGCAGCCAAGACAGGCACGAGCAGTACTTC; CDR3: CASSQDRHEQYF
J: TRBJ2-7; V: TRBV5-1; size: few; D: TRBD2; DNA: TGCGCCAGCAGCGACCCTAGCGGGAGGAACTACGAGCAGTACTTC; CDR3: CASSDPSGRNYEQYF
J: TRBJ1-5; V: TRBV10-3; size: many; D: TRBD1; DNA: TGTGCCATCAGTGAGGCGGGACAGGGGGAACAGCCCCAGCATTTT; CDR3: CAISEAGQGEQPQHF
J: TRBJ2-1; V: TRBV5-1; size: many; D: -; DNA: TGCGCCAGCAGCTTGATAGCGTTTGCCTACAATGAGCAGTTCTTC; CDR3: CASSLIAFAYNEQFF
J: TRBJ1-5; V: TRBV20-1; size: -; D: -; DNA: TGCAGTGCTAGAGTCGAGGGGGATCAGCCCCAGCATTTT; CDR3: CSARVEGDQPQHF
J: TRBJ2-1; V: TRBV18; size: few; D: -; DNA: TGTGTCAGCTCACCACGGGACAAATACAATGAGCAGTTCTTC; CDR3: CVSSPRDKYNEQFF
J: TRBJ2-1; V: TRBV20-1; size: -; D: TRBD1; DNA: TGCAGTGCCGAGGCCGGGACAGGCTCCTACAATGAGCAGTTCTTC; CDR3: CSAEAGTGSYNEQFF
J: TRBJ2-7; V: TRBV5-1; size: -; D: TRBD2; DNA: TGCGCCAGCAGCTTGGGTTGGCTAGCGGGGGGCATAGCCTACGAGCAGTACTTC; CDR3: CASSLGWLAGGIAYEQYF
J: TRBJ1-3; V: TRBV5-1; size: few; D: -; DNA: TGCGCCAGCAGCTTGGAATTAAGGAACACCATATATTTT; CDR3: CASSLELRNTIYF
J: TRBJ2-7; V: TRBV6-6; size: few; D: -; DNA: TGTGCCAGCAGCGCCGGGCCTTCCGGGTTCGAGCAGTACTTC; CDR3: CASSAGPSGFEQYF
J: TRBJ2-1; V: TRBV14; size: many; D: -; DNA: TGTGCCAGCAGCCGCCCGACTGGCACCAGCTCCTACAATGAGCAGTTCTTC; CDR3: CASSRPTGTSSYNEQFF
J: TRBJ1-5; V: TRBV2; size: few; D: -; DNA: TGTGCCAGCAGCACTGACACGATCAATCAGCCCCAGCATTTT; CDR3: CASSTDTINQPQHF
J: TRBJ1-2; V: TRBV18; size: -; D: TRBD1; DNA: TGTGCCAGCTCACCGACAGGGACAGTTGGCTACACCTTC; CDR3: CASSPTGTVGYTF
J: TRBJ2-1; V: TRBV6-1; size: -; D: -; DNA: TGTGTCAGCAGGAGGGTGGGGACAATATACAATGAGCAGTTCTTC; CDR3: CVSRRVGTIYNEQFF
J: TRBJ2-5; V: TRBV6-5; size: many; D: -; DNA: TGTGCCAGCAGTTACATCGGGGGGACCCAGTACTTC; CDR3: CASSYIGGTQYF
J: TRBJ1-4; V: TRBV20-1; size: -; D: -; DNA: TGCAGTGCTAGAGGTGACAGAGAGAATGAAAAACTGTTTTTT; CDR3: CSARGDRENEKLFF
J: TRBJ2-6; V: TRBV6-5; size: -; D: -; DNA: TGTGCCAGCAGAGACAGAAACTCTAGGGCCAACGTCCTGACTTTC; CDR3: CASRDRNSRANVLTF
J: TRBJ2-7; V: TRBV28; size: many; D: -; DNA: TGTGCCAGCCCGCCCAGCAGGGAACCCTACGAGCAGTACTTC; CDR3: CASPPSREPYEQYF
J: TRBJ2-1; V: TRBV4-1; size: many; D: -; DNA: TGCGCCAGCAGCCCGGCCCACAATGAGCAGTTCTTC; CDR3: CASSPAHNEQFF
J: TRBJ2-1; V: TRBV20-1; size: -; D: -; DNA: TGCAGTGCTAGAGGGGGTGACTCGAGCTCCTACAATGAGCAGTTCTTC; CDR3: CSARGGDSSSYNEQFF
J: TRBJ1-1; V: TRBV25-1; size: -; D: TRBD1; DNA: TGTGCCAGCAGTGACTCGGGACAGGGTCTCACTGAAGCTTTCTTT; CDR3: CASSDSGQGLTEAFF
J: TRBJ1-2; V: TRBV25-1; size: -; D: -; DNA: TGTGCCAGCAGTGAAGGGGAGGGATTGGGCTACACCTTC; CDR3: CASSEGEGLGYTF
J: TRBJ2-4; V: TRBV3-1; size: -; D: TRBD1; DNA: TGTGCCAGCAGCCCACACAGGGGTGCGCCCAAAAACATTCAGTACTTC; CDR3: CASSPHRGAPKNIQYF
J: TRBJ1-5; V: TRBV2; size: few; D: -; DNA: TGTGCCAGCACCAGGGAAACGTATAGCAATCAGCCCCAGCATTTT; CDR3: CASTRETYSNQPQHF